One and the same sample provided the 10 T cell receptor beta chains below, sequenced in a study of blood T cell repertoires in COVID-19. Some clones are missing from TCRdb's copy, which holds only in-frame ones; the method was immunoSEQ multiplex PCR. The repertoire holds around 160,000 clones, with 90% as singletons. The specimen sequenced was peripheral blood. These receptors all stem from a man in his 60s with active or convalescent COVID-19.

The CDR3 is CASSIMRGMTDTQYF. The CDR3 nucleotides read TGTGCCAGTAGTATTATGAGGGGGATGACAGATACGCAGTATTTT. The chain couples TRBV19 to TRBJ2-3; tentative D call: TRBD1 (6 bases). Germline assignment: CDR1 LNHDA and CDR2 SQIVND (reference sequence). V lost 3 bases and J 3 bases, leaving 13 bases between the germline ends. The CDR3 totals 15 residues.

This chain links TRBV10-2 with TRBJ2-7; 11 nucleotides align to TRBD2. The V gene end was trimmed by 6 bases and the J gene end by 0 bases; junction bases not matched to a gene: 7. Germline lookup yields CDR1 WSHSY and CDR2 SAAADI. The CDR3 spans 16 residues. The CDR3 coding sequence is TGCGCCAGCAGAGCCGGGACTAGCGGAGGCTCCTACGAGCAGTACTTC. It translates to CASRAGTSGGSYEQYF.

The chain joins TRBV7-9 to TRBJ1-1; D remains ambiguous. CDR1 is SEHNR, CDR2 FQNEAQ, per germline (reference sequence). V was shortened by 1 base and J by 10 bases, with 13 bases between the two germline ends. The CDR3 has 13 amino acids. The CDR3 sequence is CASSLVPESGAFF. CDR3 in DNA: TGTGCCAGCAGCTTAGTACCCGAATCGGGAGCTTTCTTT.

This clone was seen only once. The J gene is TRBJ2-2, the V gene TRBV10-3; D possibly corresponds to TRBD1 (5 bases). This CDR3 is built from 15 residues. Germline-derived CDR1 and CDR2 are ENHRY and SYGVKD. Trimming took 7 bases from V and 1 from J, leaving 13 bases between them. The chain's CDR3 is CAIKGSQGNTGELFF. DNA for the CDR3: TGTGCCATCAAAGGATCCCAGGGGAACACCGGGGAGCTGTTTTTT.

The chain uses TRBV7-8 and TRBJ1-5; D perhaps matches TRBD1 (6 bases). The germline CDR1 and CDR2 sequences are SGHVS and FQNEAQ. The CDR3 length is 13 residues. With 3 bases removed from V and 5 bases from J, the gap between germline ends came to 8 bases. This CDR3 is CASSFQGHQPQHF. CDR3 coding DNA: TGTGCCAGCAGCTTCCAGGGGCATCAGCCCCAGCATTTT.

The chain carries TRBV7-9 and TRBJ2-7; no clear D. This CDR3 region has 12 residues. The germline CDR1 and CDR2 sequences are SEHNR and FQNEAQ (reference sequence). V was clipped by 1 base and J by 6 bases, with 7 bases between them. The CDR3 DNA follows: TGTGCCAGCAGCTTAGAGTCGGGCGAGCAGTACTTC. This codes for CASSLESGEQYF.

This clone was found once. The chain joins TRBV7-2 to TRBJ1-5; 9 nucleotides align to TRBD1. V trimming: 5 bases; J trimming: 2 bases; junction bases outside the gene matches: 10. Germline V CDR1 and CDR2: SGHTA, FQGNSA. The CDR3 consists of 17 residues. The CDR3 spells CASSPQTGGIGNQPQHF. In DNA, the CDR3 is TGTGCCAGCAGCCCCCAAACAGGGGGCATAGGCAATCAGCCCCAGCATTTT.

A single count supports this clone. The V and J genes are TRBV6-4 and TRBJ2-2; no reliable D call. V was trimmed by 6 bases and J by 7 bases, leaving 18 bases between them. The CDR3 totals 15 residues. Germline CDR1 and CDR2: MRHNA and SNTAGT. The CDR3: CASRKTAQLVGELFF. For the CDR3, the DNA is TGTGCCAGCAGAAAAACAGCTCAGTTGGTCGGGGAGCTGTTTTTT.

The chain uses TRBV19 and TRBJ2-2; TRBD1 aligns across 9 bases. CDR1 is LNHDA and CDR2 is SQIVND in the germline V gene (reference sequence). The V and J ends lost 1 base and 4 bases, in that order; junction bases with no gene match: 1. This CDR3 comprises 15 residues. CDR3: CASSIGTGATGELFF. CDR3 nucleotides: TGTGCCAGTAGTATAGGGACAGGGGCCACCGGGGAGCTGTTTTTT.

The CDR3 protein is CASSLHFNPLYEQYF. The CDR3 region has the DNA TGTGCCAGCAGCTTACACTTTAATCCTCTCTACGAGCAGTACTTC. The V call is TRBV11-2, the J call TRBJ2-7; no clear D. The CDR3 covers 15 residues. Germline CDR1 and CDR2: SGHAT and FQNNGV. V lost 2 bases to trimming and J lost 3 bases, with 14 bases between them.